This T cell receptor beta chain emerged from a study of cytomegalovirus exposure and HLA in healthy donors. Regarding the study as a whole: In an earlier analysis, productive rearrangement rates for most beta V segments clustered near 87% or 30%. The authors judged a highly shared variant cluster likely a sequencing artifact.

The study ran its PCR with 60 Vbeta and 13 Jbeta primers. Clones were read by immunoSEQ multiplex PCR, and TCRdb kept only the in-frame ones, dropping some. The data contain roughly 150,000 clones, roughly 85% of them seen just once; the ten biggest clones take up approximately 1.3%. Comments on this clone: Its cognate antigen is unknown.

With 7 bases clipped from V and 6 bases from J, the junction kept 13 bases outside the gene matches. This CDR3 has 15 residues. The V gene's germline CDR1 is MNHNY and CDR2 SVGAGI (reference sequence). The V call is TRBV6-6, the J call TRBJ2-3; 7 positions agree with TRBD2. This clonotype was obtained from a man aged 30 to 39 in good health and CMV-seronegative. The sequencing input was PBMCs. The CDR3 region is CASTAGELLMDTQYF. In DNA, the CDR3 is TGTGCCAGCACCGCGGGGGAACTTTTGATGGATACGCAGTATTTT.